This T cell receptor (beta chain) was captured in a study of CD4 T cells in relation to SARS-CoV-2 and coronaviruses. Produced via immunoSEQ multiplex PCR; TCRdb's table is partial and in-frame only. Here the sample spans tens of thousands of clones, about 73% being singletons. Unexposed donor CD4+ T cells date from 2011-2018, before the COVID-19 pandemic. The cells were cultured for over eight days before CD4+ T cells were isolated. With regard to this clone: Antigen unknown.

Deletions cut 2 bases from V and 1 base from J, with 9 bases between. The germline CDR1 and CDR2 sequences are SGHKS and YYEKEE (reference sequence). The CDR3 consists of 15 residues. This TCR was sampled from a human donor in good health. The sample taken for sequencing was CD4+ T cells from PBMCs, cultured in vitro. J is TRBJ2-2 and V is TRBV5-5, with D tentatively TRBD1 or TRBD2 (5 bases each). CDR3 sequence (DNA): TGTGCCAGCAGCTTTAGGGGAGAGAACACCGGGGAGCTGTTTTTT. It specifies CASSFRGENTGELFF.